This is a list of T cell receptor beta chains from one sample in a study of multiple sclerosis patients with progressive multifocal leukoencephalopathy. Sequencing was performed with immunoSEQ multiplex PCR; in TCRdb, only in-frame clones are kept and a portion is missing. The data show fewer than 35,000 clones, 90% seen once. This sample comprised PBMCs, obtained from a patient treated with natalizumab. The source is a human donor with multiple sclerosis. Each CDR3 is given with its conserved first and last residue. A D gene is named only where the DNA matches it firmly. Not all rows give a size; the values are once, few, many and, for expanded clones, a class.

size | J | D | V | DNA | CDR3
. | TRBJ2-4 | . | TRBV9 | TGTGCCAGCAGCGTTGGCCCGGGAACAAACATTCAGTACTTC | CASSVGPGTNIQYF
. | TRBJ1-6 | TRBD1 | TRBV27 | TGTGCCAGCAGTATGATAGGGGGCCGCTCACCCCTCCACTTT | CASSMIGGRSPLHF
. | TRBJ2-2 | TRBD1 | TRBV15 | TGTGCCACCAGCATGAGACAGGGAGCCGGGGAGCTGTTTTTT | CATSMRQGAGELFF
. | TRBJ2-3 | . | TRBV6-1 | TGTGCCAGCAGTGAGTGGGGGGCGGTTAGGGCAGATACGCAGTATTTT | CASSEWGAVRADTQYF
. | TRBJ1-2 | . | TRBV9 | TGTGCCAGCAGCGTTGGGCAGGGTCCGTATGGCTACACCTTC | CASSVGQGPYGYTF
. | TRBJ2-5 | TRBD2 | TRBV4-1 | TGCGCCAGCAGCCAACTAGCGGGGTTCCAAGAGACCCAGTACTTC | CASSQLAGFQETQYF
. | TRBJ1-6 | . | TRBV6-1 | TGTGCCAGCAGTACTGACTTCTCTTATAATTCACCCCTCCACTTT | CASSTDFSYNSPLHF
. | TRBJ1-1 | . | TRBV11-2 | TGTGCCAGCAGCTTAAATCCAGTAGCCAACACTGAAGCTTTCTTT | CASSLNPVANTEAFF
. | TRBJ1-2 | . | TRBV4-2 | TGTGCCAGCAGCCCCCCGAGGGCCACTGGGAACTATGGCTACACCTTC | CASSPPRATGNYGYTF
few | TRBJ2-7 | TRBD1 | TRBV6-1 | TGTGCCAGCAGTGAAGGAGCAGGGGGCTCCTACGAGCAGTACTTC | CASSEGAGGSYEQYF
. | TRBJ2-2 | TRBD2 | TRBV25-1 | TGTGCCAGCAGTGCCGGGACTAGCGCTAGGACCGGGGAGCTGTTTTTT | CASSAGTSARTGELFF
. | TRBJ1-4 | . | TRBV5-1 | TGCGCCAGCAGCTTGAGGGCGGATAATGAAAAACTGTTTTTT | CASSLRADNEKLFF
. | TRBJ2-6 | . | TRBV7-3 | TGTGCCAGCAGCACCCCGGCGGACCCAGGTGGGGCCAACGTCCTGACTTTC | CASSTPADPGGANVLTF
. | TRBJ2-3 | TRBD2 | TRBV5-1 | TGCGCCAGCAGCTTGGCGGTAGCGGGGGGGTTTGGAGCAGATACGCAGTATTTT | CASSLAVAGGFGADTQYF
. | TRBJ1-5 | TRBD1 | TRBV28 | TGTGCCAGCAGTTTAGTAGGGGGCGCTGAGTATAGCAATCAGCCCCAGCATTTT | CASSLVGGAEYSNQPQHF
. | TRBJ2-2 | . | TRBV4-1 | TGCGCCAGCAGCCTACGAAGGGGGGAGACGGTGGAGCTGTTTTTT | CASSLRRGETVELFF
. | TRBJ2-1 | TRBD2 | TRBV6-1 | TGTGCCAGCAGTGAGGGGGGGTCCAATGAGCAGTTCTTC | CASSEGGSNEQFF
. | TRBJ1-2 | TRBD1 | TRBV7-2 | TGTGCCAGCAGCCGGGACAGGAGGGACTATGGCTACACCTTC | CASSRDRRDYGYTF
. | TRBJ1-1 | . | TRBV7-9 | TGTGCCAGCAGCTCCTTAATTCGGCCCAACACTGAAGCTTTCTTT | CASSSLIRPNTEAFF
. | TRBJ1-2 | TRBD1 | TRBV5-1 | TGCGCCAGCAGCTTGTCCCCCGGGACAGGAGGTGAATTCGGTAGGGGCTACACCTTC | CASSLSPGTGGEFGRGYTF
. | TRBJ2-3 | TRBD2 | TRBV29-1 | TGCAGCGTTGAGGGAGGGGTGGGCACAGATACGCAGTATTTT | CSVEGGVGTDTQYF
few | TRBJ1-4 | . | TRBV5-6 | TGTGCCAGCAGCCTTGGATACAGTAATGAAAAACTGTTTTTT | CASSLGYSNEKLFF
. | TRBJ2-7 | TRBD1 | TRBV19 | TGTGCCAGTAGCCCGCACAGGGGGGTCCCCTCCTACGAGCAGTACTTC | CASSPHRGVPSYEQYF
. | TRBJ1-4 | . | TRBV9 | TGTGCCAGCAGCGTAGCTGGGGGTCCTTCCGAAAAACTGTTTTTT | CASSVAGGPSEKLFF
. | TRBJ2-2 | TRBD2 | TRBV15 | TGTGCCACCAGGGATAGCGGGGGGAACACCGGGGAGCTGTTTTTT | CATRDSGGNTGELFF
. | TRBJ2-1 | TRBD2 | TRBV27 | TGTGCCAGCAGTTCAGCGGGGGGGGCGGTCGATGAGCAGTTCTTC | CASSSAGGAVDEQFF
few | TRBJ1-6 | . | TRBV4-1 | TGCGCCAGCAGCCTAACACAGGGAATGGATTCACCCCTCCACTTT | CASSLTQGMDSPLHF
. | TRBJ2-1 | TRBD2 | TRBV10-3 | TGTGCCATCAGTGTTGGGCTAGCGGGGGGCTACAATGAGCAGTTCTTC | CAISVGLAGGYNEQFF
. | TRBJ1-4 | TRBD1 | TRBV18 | TGTGCCAGCTCACCTCTCCCTTGGACAGGGAGAAATGAAAAACTGTTTTTT | CASSPLPWTGRNEKLFF
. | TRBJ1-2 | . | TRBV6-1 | TGTGCCAGCAGTGAAGCGTATGACAGGCCCTATGGCTACACCTTC | CASSEAYDRPYGYTF
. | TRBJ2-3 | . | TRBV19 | TGTGCCAGTAGAACCTCAGGGGAGGATACGCAGTATTTT | CASRTSGEDTQYF
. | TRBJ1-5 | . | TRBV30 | TGTGCCTGGAGTGGACCCTTTAATCAGCCCCAGCATTTT | CAWSGPFNQPQHF
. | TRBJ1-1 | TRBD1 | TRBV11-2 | TGTGCCAGCAGCTCCAGCTTGGACAGGGGGCTCCTGGTGAACACTGAAGCTTTCTTT | CASSSSLDRGLLVNTEAFF
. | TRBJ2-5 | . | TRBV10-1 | TGCGCCAGCAGTGAGCATGGCCGGGGGGAGACCCAGTACTTC | CASSEHGRGETQYF
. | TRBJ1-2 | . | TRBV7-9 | TGTGCCAGCAGCTTAGACAGTAGTTATGGCTACACCTTC | CASSLDSSYGYTF
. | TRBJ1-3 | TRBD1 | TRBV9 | TGTGCCAGCAGCGCGTCAGGGGGAGCGGGAAACACCATATATTTT | CASSASGGAGNTIYF
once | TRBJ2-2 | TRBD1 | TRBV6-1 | TGTGCCAGCAGGTTGACAGGGAGCACCGGGGAGCTGTTTTTT | CASRLTGSTGELFF
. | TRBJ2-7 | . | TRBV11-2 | TGTGCCAGCAGCTCGGGACTCCGCTACGAGCAGTACTTC | CASSSGLRYEQYF
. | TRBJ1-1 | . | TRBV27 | TGTGCCAGCAGTCCCCGCTTGTCCAGGGTGAGGGACACTGAAGCTTTCTTT | CASSPRLSRVRDTEAFF
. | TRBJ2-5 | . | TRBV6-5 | TGTGCCAGCAGTAGGGGCCCACAAGAGACCCAGTACTTC | CASSRGPQETQYF
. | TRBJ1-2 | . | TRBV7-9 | TGTGCCAGCAGCTTTCCTGGACAAAGTAACTATGGCTACACCTTC | CASSFPGQSNYGYTF
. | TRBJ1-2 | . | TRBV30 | TGTGCCTCTTACAATTATGGCTACACCTTC | CASYNYGYTF
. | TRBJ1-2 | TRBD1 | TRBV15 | TGTGCCACCAGCAGGGAGGCTTCAGGGGGCGTGGGCGGCTACACCTTC | CATSREASGGVGGYTF
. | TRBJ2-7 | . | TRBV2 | TGTGCCAGCAGGAGGGGAGATGCCTACGAGCAGTACTTC | CASRRGDAYEQYF
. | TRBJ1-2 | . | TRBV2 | TGTGCCAGCTTTGGACAGTCGCAATCCAGCTATGGCTACACCTTC | CASFGQSQSSYGYTF
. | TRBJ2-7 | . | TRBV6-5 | TGTGCCAGCAGTTACTCAGGGGTCTCCTACGAGCAGTACTTC | CASSYSGVSYEQYF
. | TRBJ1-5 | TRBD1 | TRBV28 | TGTGCCAGCAGGGGGACAGGTGGGTCTCTCGATCAGCCCCAGCATTTT | CASRGTGGSLDQPQHF
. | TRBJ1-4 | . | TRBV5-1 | TGCGCCAGCAGCCCGAGGTGGGGGGCGGGTGAAAAACTGTTTTTT | CASSPRWGAGEKLFF
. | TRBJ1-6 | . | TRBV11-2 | TGTGCCAGCAGCCCGACCAGGCAGGGAGGTTCACCCCTCCACTTT | CASSPTRQGGSPLHF
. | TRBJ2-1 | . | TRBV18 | TGTGCCAGCTCACCACGAGTTAGCTCCTACAATGAGCAGTTCTTC | CASSPRVSSYNEQFF
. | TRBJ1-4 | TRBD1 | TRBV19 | TGTGCCAGTAGCCGCTCCGGGACAGCAAATGAAAAACTGTTTTTT | CASSRSGTANEKLFF
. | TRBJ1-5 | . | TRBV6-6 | TGTGCCAGCAGTTACAAGGCAGGCAATCAGCCCCAGCATTTT | CASSYKAGNQPQHF
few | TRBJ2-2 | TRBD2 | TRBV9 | TGTGCCAGCAGCTTATTTAGCGGGGGGAACACCGGGGAGCTGTTTTTT | CASSLFSGGNTGELFF
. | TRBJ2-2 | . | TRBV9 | TGTGCCAGCAGCTCTCCGTATATGGGCGGGGAGCTGTTTTTT | CASSSPYMGGELFF
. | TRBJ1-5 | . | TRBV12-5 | TGTGCTAGTGGTTTGCTTAGGGGTCTCGTCAGCCGTCAGCCCCAGCATTTT | CASGLLRGLVSRQPQHF